These 4 T cell receptor beta chains came from one sample sequenced in a study of T cell responses to AZD1222 COVID-19 vaccine. Assay used: immunoSEQ multiplex PCR; TCRdb lists only in-frame clones, some missing. This sample has about 83,000 clones, with 70% to 90% found just once. Sequenced here: peripheral blood, sampled 28 days after the second AZD1222 dose. These receptors came from an adult who received the AZD1222 COVID-19 vaccine.

This chain uses TRBV7-9 with TRBJ1-1; D unclear. Germline values: CDR1 SEHNR, CDR2 FQNEAQ (reference sequence). V was clipped by 5 bases and J by 4 bases, with 14 bases between them. This CDR3 has 14 residues. The CDR3 protein is CASSNRLRPTEAFF. CDR3 DNA sequence: TGTGCCAGCAGCAACCGATTGAGACCCACTGAAGCTTTCTTT.

This clone was recorded once. The gene calls are TRBV28 and TRBJ1-5; D gene ambiguous. Per the germline V gene, CDR1 is MDHEN and CDR2 is SYDVKM. Between the trimmed V and J ends, which lost 7 bases and 7 bases, there was a span of 14 bases. CDR3 length equals 13 residues. The CDR3, as DNA: TGTGCCAGCACTTCGGGTTATATCCAGCCCCAGCATTTT. Translated, it gives CASTSGYIQPQHF.

The J gene is TRBJ2-1, the V gene TRBV7-3; no reliable D call. This CDR3 has 13 residues. Between the trimmed V and J ends, which lost 6 bases and 5 bases, there was a span of 11 bases. Germline CDR1 is SGHTA and CDR2 is FQGTGA. CDR3 in amino acids: CASSPGYNNEQFF. DNA of the CDR3: TGTGCCAGCAGTCCTGGGTACAACAATGAGCAGTTCTTC.

The V and J genes are TRBV6-5 and TRBJ2-7; TRBD1 is a possible D gene (6 bases). Germline CDR1 MNHEY, CDR2 SVGAGI. CDR3 length: 14 residues. Between the trimmed V and J ends, which lost 0 bases and 3 bases, there was a span of 9 bases. CDR3 DNA: TGTGCCAGCAGTTACTCGTACAGGGACTACGAGCAGTACTTC. Amino acids: CASSYSYRDYEQYF.